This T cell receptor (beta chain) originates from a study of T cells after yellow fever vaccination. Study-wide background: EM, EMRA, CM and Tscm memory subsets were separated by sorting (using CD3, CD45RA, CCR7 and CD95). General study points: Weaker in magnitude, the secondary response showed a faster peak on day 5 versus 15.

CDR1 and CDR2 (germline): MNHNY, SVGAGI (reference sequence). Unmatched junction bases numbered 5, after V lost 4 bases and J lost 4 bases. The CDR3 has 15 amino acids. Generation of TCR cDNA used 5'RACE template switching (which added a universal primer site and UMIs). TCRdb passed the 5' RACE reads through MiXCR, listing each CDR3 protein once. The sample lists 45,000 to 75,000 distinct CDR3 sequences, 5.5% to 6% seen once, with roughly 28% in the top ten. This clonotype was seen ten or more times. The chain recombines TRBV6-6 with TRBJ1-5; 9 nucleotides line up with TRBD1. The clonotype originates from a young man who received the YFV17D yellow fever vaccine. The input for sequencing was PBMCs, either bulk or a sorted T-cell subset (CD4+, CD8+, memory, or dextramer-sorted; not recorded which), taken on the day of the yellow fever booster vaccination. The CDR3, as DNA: TGTGCCAGCAGTTTGATGGGGACAGGGAATCAGCCCCAGCATTTT. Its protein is CASSLMGTGNQPQHF.